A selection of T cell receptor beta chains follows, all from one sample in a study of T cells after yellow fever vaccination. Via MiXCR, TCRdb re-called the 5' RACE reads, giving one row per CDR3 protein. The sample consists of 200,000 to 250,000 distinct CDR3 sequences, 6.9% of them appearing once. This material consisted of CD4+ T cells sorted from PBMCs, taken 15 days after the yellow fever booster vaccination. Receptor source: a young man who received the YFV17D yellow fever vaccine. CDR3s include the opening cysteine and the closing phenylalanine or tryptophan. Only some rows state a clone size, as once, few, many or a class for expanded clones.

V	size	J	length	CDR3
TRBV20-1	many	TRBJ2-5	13	CSASPAGQETQYF
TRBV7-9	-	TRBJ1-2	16	CASSLGLGQGRSGYTF
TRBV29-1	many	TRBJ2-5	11	CSVSPKETQYF
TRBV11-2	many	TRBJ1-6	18	CASSLDFTAKSGFSPLHF
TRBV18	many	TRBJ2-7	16	CASSPSLQGIIHEQYF
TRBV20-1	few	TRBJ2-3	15	CSARAGGGKTDTQYF
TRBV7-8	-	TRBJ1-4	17	CASSLGSRTGPSEKLFF
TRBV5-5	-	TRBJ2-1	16	CASSSRRGEVYNEQFF
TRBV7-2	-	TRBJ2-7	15	CASSPRSGRTSEQYF
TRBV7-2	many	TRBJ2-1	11	CASSLEALMFF
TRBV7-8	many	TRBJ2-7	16	CASSLRDRVSVREQYF
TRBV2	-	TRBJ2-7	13	CASASGESYEQYF
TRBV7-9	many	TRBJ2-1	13	CASSSRENNEQFF
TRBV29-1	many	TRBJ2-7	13	CSGAEQGPYEQYF
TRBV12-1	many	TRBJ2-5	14	CASSSRGIGETQYF
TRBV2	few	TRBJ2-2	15	CASSELLVGTGELFF
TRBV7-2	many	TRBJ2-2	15	CASSPWDRNTGELFF
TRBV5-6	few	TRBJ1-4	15	CASSFPGQTNEKLFF
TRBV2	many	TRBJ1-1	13	CASKGQMNTEAFF
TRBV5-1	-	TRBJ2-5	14	CASSFSSGQETQYF
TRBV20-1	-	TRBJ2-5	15	CSARAATRVGETQYF
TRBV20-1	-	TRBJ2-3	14	CSAPGDLIPYTQYF
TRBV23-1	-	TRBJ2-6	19	CASSQAPGTGLSGANVLTF
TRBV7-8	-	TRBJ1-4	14	CASSLEGSDEKLFF
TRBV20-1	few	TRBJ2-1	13	CSGRPAGANEQFF
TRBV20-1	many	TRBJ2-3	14	CSARDAGGTDTQYF
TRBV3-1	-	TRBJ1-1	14	CASSQDGEVTKAFF
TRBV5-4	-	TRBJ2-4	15	CASSLGSGQKNIQYF
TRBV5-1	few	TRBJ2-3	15	CASSLIDGRGDTQYF
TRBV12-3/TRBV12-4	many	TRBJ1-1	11	CASSRRTEAFF
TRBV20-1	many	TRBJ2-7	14	CSAYDSGRPYEQYF
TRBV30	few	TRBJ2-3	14	CAWSVRTGTDTQYF
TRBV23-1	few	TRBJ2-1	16	CASSQNPGLAGFEQFF
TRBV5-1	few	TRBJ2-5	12	CASRFIGETQYF
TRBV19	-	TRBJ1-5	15	CASSMGSRSNQPQHF
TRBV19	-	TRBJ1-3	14	CASSRKASGNTIYF
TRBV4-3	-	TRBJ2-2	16	CASSQGRIANTGELFF
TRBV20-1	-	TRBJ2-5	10	CSALRYPQYF
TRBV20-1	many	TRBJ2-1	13	CSARAGYYNEQFF
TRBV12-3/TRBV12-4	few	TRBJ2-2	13	CASSSPSAGELFF
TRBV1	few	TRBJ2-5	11	CTSSQQATQYF
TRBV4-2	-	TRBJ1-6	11	CASSQDSPLHF
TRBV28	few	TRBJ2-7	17	CASSLEPGLVGSYEQYF
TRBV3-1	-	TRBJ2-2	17	CASSQVVGRRGTGELFF
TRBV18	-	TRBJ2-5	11	CASSLPETQYF
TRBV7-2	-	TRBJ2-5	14	CASSPGLAWETQYF
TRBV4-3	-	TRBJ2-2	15	CASSQEYGAGGELFF
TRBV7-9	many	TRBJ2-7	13	CASSLGGVGEQYF
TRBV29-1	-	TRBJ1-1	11	CSAETDPEAFF
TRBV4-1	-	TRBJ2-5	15	CASSHTTGGRETQYF
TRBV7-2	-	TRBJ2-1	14	CASSLEVARNEQFF
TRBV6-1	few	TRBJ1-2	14	CASSSGTSNYGYTF
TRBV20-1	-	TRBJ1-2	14	CSVSEGGQGYGYTF
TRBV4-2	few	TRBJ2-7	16	CASSQDLQGVSYEQYF